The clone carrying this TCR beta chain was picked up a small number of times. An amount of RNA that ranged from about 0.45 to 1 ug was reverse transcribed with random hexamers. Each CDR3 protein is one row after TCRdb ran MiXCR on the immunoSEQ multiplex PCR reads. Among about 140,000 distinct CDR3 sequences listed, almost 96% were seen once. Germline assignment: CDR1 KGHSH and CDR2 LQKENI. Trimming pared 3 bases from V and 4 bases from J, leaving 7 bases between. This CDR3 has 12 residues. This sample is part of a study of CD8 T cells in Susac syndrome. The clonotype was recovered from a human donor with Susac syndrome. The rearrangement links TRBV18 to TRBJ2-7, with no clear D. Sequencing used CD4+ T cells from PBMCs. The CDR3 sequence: CASSPSTYEQYF. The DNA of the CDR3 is TGTGCCAGCTCACCTTCAACTTACGAGCAGTACTTC.